This T cell receptor (beta chain) was sequenced in a study of blood T cell repertoires in COVID-19. Original methodology: It was from reference gene primer amplification that nucleated cell counts were estimated. Only in-frame clones appear in the TCRdb table, and some are missing; sequencing was by immunoSEQ multiplex PCR. V and J calls and clone size come straight from that table; D and trimming were deduced from the DNA. The top ten hold more than 0.95% of the sample, which has over 300,000 clones, about 89% seen once. The CDR3 spans 15 residues. Trimming shortened V by 6 bases and J by 2 bases, and 14 bases separated the two germline ends. Per the germline V gene, CDR1 is MNHEY and CDR2 is SVGAGI.

The receptor comes from a man aged 35 to 55 with acute or convalescent COVID-19. Sequencing input: peripheral blood. This chain links TRBV6-5 with TRBJ2-1; D ambiguous. The CDR3 is CASRTPGKPYNEQFF. The CDR3 region has the DNA TGTGCCAGCAGGACCCCAGGCAAACCCTACAATGAGCAGTTCTTC.